The following is a TCR beta chain sequence with its context. As processed by the authors: Reference gene primers were amplified, and this amplification served to estimate nucleated cell counts. Sequenced by immunoSEQ multiplex PCR; TCRdb stores in-frame clones only, minus some. V, J and clone size are those of that table, while D and trimming were read from the DNA. The repertoire holds under 350,000 clones, with 86% as singletons. V was trimmed by 0 bases and J by 6 bases, leaving 12 bases between them. CDR1 is SGHDN, CDR2 FVKESK, per germline. The CDR3 totals 14 residues. This sample is part of a study of blood T cell repertoires in COVID-19. As for the study in general: The samples span acute and convalescent COVID-19 from the United States, Italy and Spain. Sample material is recorded as cDNA or gDNA derived from T cells, B-cell-depleted T cells, or PBMCs.

This chain connects TRBV14 to TRBJ2-7, with D tentatively TRBD2 (6 bases). Sample: peripheral blood. The sequence was obtained from a man between 18 and 29 years old with active or convalescent COVID-19. The DNA of the CDR3 is TGTGCCAGCAGCCAAGATGGGTGGGGAGGCGAGCAGTACTTC. Its protein is CASSQDGWGGEQYF.